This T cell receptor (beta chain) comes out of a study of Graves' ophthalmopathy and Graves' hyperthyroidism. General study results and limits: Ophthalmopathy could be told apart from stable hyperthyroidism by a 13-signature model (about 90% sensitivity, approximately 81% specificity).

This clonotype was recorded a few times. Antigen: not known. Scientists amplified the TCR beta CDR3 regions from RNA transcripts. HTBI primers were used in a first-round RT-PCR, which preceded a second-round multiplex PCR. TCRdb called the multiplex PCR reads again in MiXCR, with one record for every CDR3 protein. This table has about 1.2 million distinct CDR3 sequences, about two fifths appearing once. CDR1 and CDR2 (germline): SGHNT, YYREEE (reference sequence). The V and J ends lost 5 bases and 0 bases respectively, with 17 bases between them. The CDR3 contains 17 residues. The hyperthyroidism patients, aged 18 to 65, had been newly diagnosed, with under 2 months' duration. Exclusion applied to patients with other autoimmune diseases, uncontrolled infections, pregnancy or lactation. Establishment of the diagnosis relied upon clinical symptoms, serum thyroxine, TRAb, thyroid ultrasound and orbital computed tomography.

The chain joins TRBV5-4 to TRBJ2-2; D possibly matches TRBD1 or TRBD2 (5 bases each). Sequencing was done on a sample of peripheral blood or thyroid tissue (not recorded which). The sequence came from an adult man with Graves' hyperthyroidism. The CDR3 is CASRNLGTSANTGELFF. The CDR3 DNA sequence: TGTGCCAGCAGGAACCTCGGGACCTCTGCGAACACCGGGGAGCTGTTTTTT.